The 15 T cell receptor beta chains presented below share a single source sample, sequenced in a study of blood T cell repertoires in COVID-19. The repertoire was sequenced with immunoSEQ multiplex PCR; TCRdb's copy has only in-frame clones and lacks some. The sample records roughly 100,000 clones, 89% being singletons. The sample taken for sequencing was peripheral blood. These receptors were obtained from a woman aged 55-69 years with acute or convalescent COVID-19.

V gene TRBV30 combines with J gene TRBJ1-5; TRBD1 is a possible D gene (5 bases). V lost 5 bases to trimming and J lost 6 bases, with 17 bases between them. The CDR3 runs to 14 residues. CDR1 and CDR2 from the germline V gene are GTSNPN and SVGIG (reference sequence). CDR3 protein: CAWGTQGTTQPQHF. The DNA of the CDR3 is TGTGCCTGGGGCACCCAGGGTACTACTCAGCCCCAGCATTTT.

The J gene is TRBJ2-5, the V gene TRBV19; 10 bases are a match to TRBD2. J lost 2 bases, V lost 1 base, and 7 bases had no gene match. CDR3 length: 17 residues. CDR1 and CDR2 (germline): LNHDA, SQIVND (reference sequence). The CDR3 DNA sequence: TGTGCCAGTAGTATAGCCTCCTCACTAGCGGGACAAGAGACCCAGTACTTC. Its translation: CASSIASSLAGQETQYF.

The chain employs TRBV25-1 and TRBJ2-1; 7 bases match TRBD2. V lost 4 bases to trimming and J lost 2 bases; unmatched junction nucleotides: 8. Per the germline V gene, CDR1 is MGHDK and CDR2 is SYGVNS. CDR3 size: 16 residues. This chain's CDR3 is CASSGPALAPYNEQFF. The CDR3 region has the DNA TGTGCCAGCAGTGGCCCCGCACTAGCGCCCTACAATGAGCAGTTCTTC.

A single count supports this clone. CDR3 residues: CASSKRGTEAFF. In nucleotides, the CDR3 is TGTGCCAGCAGTAAACGCGGCACTGAAGCTTTCTTT. The chain uses TRBV6-5 and TRBJ1-1; unclear D gene. The CDR3 covers 12 residues. Germline-derived CDR1 and CDR2 are MNHEY and SVGAGI. The germline V and J ends were trimmed by 5 bases and 4 bases, with 8 bases remaining between them.

This clone was counted between two and nine times. The chain recombines TRBV30 with TRBJ1-1; 9 bases match TRBD1. Per germline, CDR1 GTSNPN and CDR2 SVGIG (reference sequence). V lost 3 bases, J lost 0 bases, and 5 bases stayed unmatched. The length of the CDR3 is 15 residues. For the CDR3, the DNA is TGTGCCTGGAGGGACAGGGGTAATATGAACACTGAAGCTTTCTTT. Its translation is CAWRDRGNMNTEAFF.

This chain connects TRBV6-5 to TRBJ1-4; 12 bases match TRBD1. The length of the CDR3 is 15 residues. The trim removed 5 bases at V and 7 bases at J, leaving 5 bases unmatched. Germline CDR1 and CDR2: MNHEY and SVGAGI. The DNA of the CDR3 is TGTGCCAGCAGTCGCGGGACAGGGGGCAGTGAAAAACTGTTTTTT. Translation: CASSRGTGGSEKLFF.

This clone has a handful of counts. The rearrangement uses TRBV24-1 and TRBJ2-3; possibly TRBD2 for D (6 bases). The CDR3 extends over 16 amino acids. V dropped 5 bases and J dropped 2 bases, with 16 bases sitting between them. Germline CDR1 reads KGHDR; CDR2 reads SFDVKD. The CDR3 sequence: CATSAAGTSYTDTQYF. DNA of the CDR3: TGTGCCACCAGTGCGGCCGGGACTTCCTACACAGATACGCAGTATTTT.

The sample holds a few counts of this clone. The gene calls are TRBV3-1 (or the pseudogene TRBV3-2) and TRBJ1-4; D ambiguous. V lost 4 bases, J lost 8 bases, and 14 bases lay in between. The germline V gene has CDR1 LGHDT and CDR2 YNNKEL (reference sequence). The CDR3 length is 14 residues. The CDR3, as DNA: TGTGCCAGCAGCCGAGGGCAGCATTTGGAAAAACTGTTTTTT. Its translation: CASSRGQHLEKLFF.

The chain uses TRBV6-5 and TRBJ1-2, with 12 bases that match TRBD1. The CDR3 has 15 residues. Germline V gives CDR1 MNHEY, CDR2 SVGAGI. V lost 4 bases to trimming and J lost 8 bases; unmatched junction nucleotides: 8. The CDR3 is CASSSSGTGGRGYTF. The CDR3 DNA follows: TGTGCCAGCAGTTCTTCCGGGACAGGGGGCAGGGGCTACACCTTC.

This clone was counted only a few times. The chain joins TRBV10-2 to TRBJ1-5, with a tentative D call TRBD1 (5 bases). The germline V gene has CDR1 WSHSY and CDR2 SAAADI. The germline V and J ends were trimmed by 2 bases and 2 bases, with 13 bases remaining between them. The CDR3 has 16 amino acids. In DNA form, the CDR3 reads TGCGCCAGCAGTGAGCAAGGAGGGGCCGGCAATCAGCCCCAGCATTTT. This codes for CASSEQGGAGNQPQHF.

V and J are TRBV5-4 and TRBJ1-5, with D perhaps TRBD1 (6 bases). Trimming took off 4 bases at V and 1 base at J, with 12 bases between the two ends. In germline, CDR1 is SGHNT, CDR2 YYREEE (reference sequence). The CDR3 sequence is 15 residues long. The CDR3 DNA follows: TGTGCCAGCAGCCCGGGCAGGGGCAGCAATCAGCCCCAGCATTTT. Its protein product is CASSPGRGSNQPQHF.

The chain recombines TRBV5-1 with TRBJ2-1, with 10 bases matching TRBD2. With 3 bases clipped from V and 8 bases from J, the junction kept 11 bases outside the gene matches. This CDR3 contains 16 residues. Germline lookup yields CDR1 SGHRS and CDR2 YFSETQ. The CDR3 sequence: CASSSARTSGADEQFF. DNA for the CDR3: TGCGCCAGCAGCTCCGCCAGGACTAGCGGAGCGGATGAGCAGTTCTTC.

The genes are TRBV9 and TRBJ2-1, with D unclear. The germline gives CDR1 SGDLS, CDR2 YYNGEE. CDR3 length: 22 amino acids. Trimming took off 0 bases at V and 3 bases at J, with 31 bases between the two ends. The CDR3 nucleotides read TGTGCCAGCAGCGTAGGACTCACCTCTACTCTTGGCCAGCGCCTACGCTACAATGAGCAGTTCTTC. It translates to CASSVGLTSTLGQRLRYNEQFF.

V gene TRBV30 combines with J gene TRBJ1-1; the D is unclear. The germline V gene encodes CDR1 GTSNPN and CDR2 SVGIG (reference sequence). V was trimmed by 3 bases and J by 3 bases, leaving 11 bases between them. The CDR3 is made up of 13 amino acids. CDR3 in DNA: TGTGCCTGGAGGAGGGATCGAGACACTGAAGCTTTCTTT. Amino acid sequence: CAWRRDRDTEAFF. The variable domain in full, completed from reference TRBV30 and TRBJ1-1, reads SQTIHQWPATLVQPVGSPLSLECTVEGTSNPNLYWYRQAAGRGLQLLFYSVGIGQISSEVPQNLSASRPQDRQFILSSKKLLLSDSGFYLCAWRRDRDTEAFFGQGTRLTVV.

This clone was seen a single time. The chain uses TRBV9 and TRBJ2-1, with TRBD2 matching 7 bases. This CDR3 is 17 amino acids long. Unmatched junction bases numbered 6, after V lost 0 bases and J lost 0 bases. Germline V gives CDR1 SGDLS, CDR2 YYNGEE. Here the CDR3 DNA reads TGTGCCAGCAGCGTAGGCCCAGCGGGGAGCTCCTACAATGAGCAGTTCTTC. Amino acid sequence: CASSVGPAGSSYNEQFF.